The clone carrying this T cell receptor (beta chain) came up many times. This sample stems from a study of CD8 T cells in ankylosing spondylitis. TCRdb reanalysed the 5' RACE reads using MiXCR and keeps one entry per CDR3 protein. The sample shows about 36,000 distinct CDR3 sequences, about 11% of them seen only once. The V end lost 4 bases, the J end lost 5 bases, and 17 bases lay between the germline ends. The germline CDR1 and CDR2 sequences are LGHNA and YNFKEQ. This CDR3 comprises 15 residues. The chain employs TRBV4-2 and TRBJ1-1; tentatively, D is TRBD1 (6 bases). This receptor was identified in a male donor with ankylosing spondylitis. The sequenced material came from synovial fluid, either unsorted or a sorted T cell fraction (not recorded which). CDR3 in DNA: TGTGCCAGCAGCCTTGCCGGGACACCGAGTACTGAAGCTTTCTTT. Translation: CASSLAGTPSTEAFF.